This entry features one TCR beta chain sequence. Clones were read by immunoSEQ multiplex PCR, and TCRdb kept only the in-frame ones, dropping some. This table has around 120,000 clones, roughly 86% appearing once. This specimen comes from a study of control samples from healthy donors and cancer patients. The TCR sequence derives from a man in his sixties in good health. The sequenced sample consisted of blood.

CDR3 nucleotide sequence: TGCGCCAGCAGCTGGGACAGTCCGGGCGAGCAGTACTTC. Its protein is CASSWDSPGEQYF. The chain is built from TRBV5-1 and TRBJ2-7; 7 positions match TRBD1. This CDR3 is 13 amino acids long. Germline V gene lookup returns CDR1 SGHRS and CDR2 YFSETQ. V was clipped by 3 bases and J by 6 bases; unmatched bases: 6.